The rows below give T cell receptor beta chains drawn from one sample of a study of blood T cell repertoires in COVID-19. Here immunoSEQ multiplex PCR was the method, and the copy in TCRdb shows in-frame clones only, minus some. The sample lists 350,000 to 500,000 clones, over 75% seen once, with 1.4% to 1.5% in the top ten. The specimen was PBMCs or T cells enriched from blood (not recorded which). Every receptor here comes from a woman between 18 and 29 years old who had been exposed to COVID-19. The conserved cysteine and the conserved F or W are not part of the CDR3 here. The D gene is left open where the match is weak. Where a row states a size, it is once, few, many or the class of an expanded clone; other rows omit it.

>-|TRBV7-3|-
ASSPGVSYGYT
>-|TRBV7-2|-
ASSFGQSMGNTIY
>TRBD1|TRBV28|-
ASYGQGGQETQY
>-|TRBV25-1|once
ASQEGGNQPQH
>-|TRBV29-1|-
SVEIPKEHPGTEAF
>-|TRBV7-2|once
ASSLGTGFSSGNTIY
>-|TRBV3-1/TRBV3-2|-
ASSQADTQQF
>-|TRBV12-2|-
ASRHLAESTDTQY
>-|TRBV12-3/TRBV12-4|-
ASSPTVGNEQF
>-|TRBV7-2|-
ASSLEERAGYNEKLF
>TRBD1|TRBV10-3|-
ARQAGDRAIRRVNEQY
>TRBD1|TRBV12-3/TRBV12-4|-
ASSRGRELF
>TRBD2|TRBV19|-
ASSIRLGETSDTGELF
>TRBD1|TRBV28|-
ASTNDRGNEQY
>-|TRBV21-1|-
ASSKNFRQGANQPQH
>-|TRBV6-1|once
ASSARGSNVWEKLF